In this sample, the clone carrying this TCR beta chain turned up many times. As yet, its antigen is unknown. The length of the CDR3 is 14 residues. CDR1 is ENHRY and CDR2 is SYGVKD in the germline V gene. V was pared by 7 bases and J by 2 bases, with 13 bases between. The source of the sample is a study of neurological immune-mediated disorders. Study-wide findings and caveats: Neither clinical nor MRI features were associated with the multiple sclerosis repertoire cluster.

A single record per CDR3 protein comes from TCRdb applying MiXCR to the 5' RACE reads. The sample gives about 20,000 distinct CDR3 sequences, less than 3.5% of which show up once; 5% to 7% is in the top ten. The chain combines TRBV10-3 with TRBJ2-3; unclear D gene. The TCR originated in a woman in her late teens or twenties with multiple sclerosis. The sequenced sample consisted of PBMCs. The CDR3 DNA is TGTGCCATCAACCCTGGCGGAACCACAGATACGCAGTATTTT. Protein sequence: CAINPGGTTDTQYF.